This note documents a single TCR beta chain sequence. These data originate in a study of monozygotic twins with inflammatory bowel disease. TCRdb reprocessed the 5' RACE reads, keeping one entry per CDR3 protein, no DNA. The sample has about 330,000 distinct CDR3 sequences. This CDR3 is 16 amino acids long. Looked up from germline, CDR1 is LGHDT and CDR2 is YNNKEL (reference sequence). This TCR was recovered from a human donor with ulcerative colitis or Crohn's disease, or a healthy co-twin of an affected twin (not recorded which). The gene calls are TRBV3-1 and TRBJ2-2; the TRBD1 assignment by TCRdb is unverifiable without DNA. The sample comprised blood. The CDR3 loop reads CASSQERTGLVGELFF.